This TCR beta chain came from a study of shared T cell receptors in the human thymus. Clones were read by immunoSEQ multiplex PCR, and TCRdb kept only the in-frame ones, dropping some. The table records 550,000 to 800,000 clones, approximately 85% of them present only once. Trimming took 4 bases from V and 0 from J, leaving 20 bases between them. This CDR3 is built from 17 residues. CDR1 is SGHKS and CDR2 is YYEKEE in the germline V gene (reference sequence). The data were also submitted as part of a second study, on human thymus T cells. From that second work: Each of the donors was a healthy Finnish infant who was undergoing open corrective cardiac surgery for congenital heart defects. Corrective cardiac surgery supplied the resected thymus tissue. Gene usage (both V and J) appeared biased in thymic and blood repertoires. Reports from related research described highly overlapping thymic repertoires among unrelated individuals.

This TCR was sampled from a girl under two years old with a congenital heart defect. The chain joins TRBV5-5 to TRBJ2-7, with D maybe TRBD2 (6 bases). Sequencing used thymocytes. This CDR3 is CASSPGTPRSTSYEQYF. CDR3 nucleotides: TGTGCCAGCAGCCCGGGGACTCCCCGCTCTACCTCCTACGAGCAGTACTTC.